The table lists the clone carrying this TCR beta chain with many counts. The antigen is unknown. Regions amplified from RNA transcripts were the TCR beta CDR3 regions. A set of HTBI primers served as the primers for a first-round RT-PCR of the TCR CDR3. TCRdb re-analysed the multiplex PCR reads in MiXCR, keeping a single row per CDR3 protein. The sample has some 250,000 distinct CDR3 sequences; approximately 14% are singletons. The study excluded patients with uncontrolled infection, other autoimmune disease, pregnancy or lactation. This record belongs to a study of T cells in Graves' hyperthyroidism and ophthalmopathy. Study-wide context: It was at initial diagnosis, before any treatment, that peripheral blood was collected.

Study outcomes and limitations: Most thyroid clonotypes with frequency above 0.001 were detected in blood.

This receptor was taken from a woman aged 50 to 65 with Graves' hyperthyroidism that later progressed to Graves' ophthalmopathy. The sequenced material came from blood.

The CDR3 here is CASTLQDGRESEQFF. For the CDR3, the DNA is TGTGCCAGCACCCTACAAGACGGGCGGGAGAGTGAGCAGTTCTTC. The chain is built from TRBV7-6 and TRBJ2-1; 7 nucleotides match TRBD2. With 7 bases clipped from V and 9 bases from J, the junction kept 15 bases outside the gene matches. This CDR3 is 15 amino acids long. CDR1 SGHVS and CDR2 FNYEAQ come from the germline V gene.